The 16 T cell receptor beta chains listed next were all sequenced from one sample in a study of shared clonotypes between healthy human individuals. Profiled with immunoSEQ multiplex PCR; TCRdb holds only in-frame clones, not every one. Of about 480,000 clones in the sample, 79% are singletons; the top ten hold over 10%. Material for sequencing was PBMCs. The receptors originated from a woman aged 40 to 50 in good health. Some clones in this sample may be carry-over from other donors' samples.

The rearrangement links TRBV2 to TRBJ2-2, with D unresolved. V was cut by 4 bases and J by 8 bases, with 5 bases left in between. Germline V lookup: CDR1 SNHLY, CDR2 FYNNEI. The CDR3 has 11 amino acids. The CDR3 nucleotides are TGTGCCAGCAGTGCGCGAGGGGAGCTGTTTTTT. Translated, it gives CASSARGELFF.

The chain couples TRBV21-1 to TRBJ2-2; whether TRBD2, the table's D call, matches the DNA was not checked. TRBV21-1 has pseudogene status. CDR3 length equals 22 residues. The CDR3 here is CASSKSLMVPWTSGSIAGELFF. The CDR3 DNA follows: TGTGCCAGCAGCAAAAGCTTGATGGTCCCCTGGACGAGCGGGAGTATCGCCGGGGAGCTGTTTTTT.

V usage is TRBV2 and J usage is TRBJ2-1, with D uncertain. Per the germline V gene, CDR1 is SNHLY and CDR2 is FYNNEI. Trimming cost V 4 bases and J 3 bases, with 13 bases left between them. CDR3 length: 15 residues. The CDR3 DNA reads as TGTGCCAGCAGTGTAGCCCACCCCCACTACAATGAGCAGTTCTTC. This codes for CASSVAHPHYNEQFF.

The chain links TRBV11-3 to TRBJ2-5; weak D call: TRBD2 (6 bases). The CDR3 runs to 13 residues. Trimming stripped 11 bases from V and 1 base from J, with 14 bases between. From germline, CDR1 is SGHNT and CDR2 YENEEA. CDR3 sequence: CAGGAPGQETQYF. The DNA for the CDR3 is TGTGCCGGAGGGGCGCCGGGCCAAGAGACCCAGTACTTC.

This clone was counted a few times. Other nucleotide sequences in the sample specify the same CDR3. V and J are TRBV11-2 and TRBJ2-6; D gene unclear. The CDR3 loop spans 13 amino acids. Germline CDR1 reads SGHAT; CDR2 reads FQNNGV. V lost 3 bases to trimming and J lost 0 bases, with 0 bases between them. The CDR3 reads CASSFSGANVLTF. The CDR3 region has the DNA TGTGCCAGCAGCTTCTCTGGGGCCAACGTCCTGACTTTC.

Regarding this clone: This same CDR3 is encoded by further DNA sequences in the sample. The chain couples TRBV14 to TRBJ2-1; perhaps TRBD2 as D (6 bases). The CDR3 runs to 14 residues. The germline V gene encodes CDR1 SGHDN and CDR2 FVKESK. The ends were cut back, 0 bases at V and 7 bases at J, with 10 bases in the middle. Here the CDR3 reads CASSQDRGWNEQFF. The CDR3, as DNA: TGTGCCAGCAGCCAAGATCGGGGGTGGAATGAGCAGTTCTTC. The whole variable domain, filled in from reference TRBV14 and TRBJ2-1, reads EAGVTQFPSHSVIEKGQTVTLRCDPISGHDNLYWYRRVMGKEIKFLLHFVKESKQDESGMPNNRFLAERTGGTYSTLKVQPAELEDSGVYFCASSQDRGWNEQFFGPGTRLTVL.

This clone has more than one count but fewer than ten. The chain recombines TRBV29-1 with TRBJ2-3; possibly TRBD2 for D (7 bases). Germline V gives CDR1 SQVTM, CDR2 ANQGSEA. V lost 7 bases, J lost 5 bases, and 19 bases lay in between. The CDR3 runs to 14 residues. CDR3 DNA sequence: TGCAGCGCCCGAGGGGGGGGTCCACAAGATACGCAGTATTTT. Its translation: CSARGGGPQDTQYF.

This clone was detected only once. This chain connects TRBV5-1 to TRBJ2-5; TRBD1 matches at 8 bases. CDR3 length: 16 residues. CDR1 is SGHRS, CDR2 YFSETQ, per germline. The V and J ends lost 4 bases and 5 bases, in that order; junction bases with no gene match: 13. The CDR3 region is CASSLTGVEFWETQYF. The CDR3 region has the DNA TGCGCCAGCAGCCTGACAGGGGTAGAGTTTTGGGAGACCCAGTACTTC. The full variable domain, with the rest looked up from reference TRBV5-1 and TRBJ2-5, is KAGVTQTPRYLIKTRGQQVTLSCSPISGHRSVSWYQQTPGQGLQFLFEYFSETQRNKGNFPGRFSGRQFSNSRSEMNVSTLELGDSALYLCASSLTGVEFWETQYFGPGTRLLVL.

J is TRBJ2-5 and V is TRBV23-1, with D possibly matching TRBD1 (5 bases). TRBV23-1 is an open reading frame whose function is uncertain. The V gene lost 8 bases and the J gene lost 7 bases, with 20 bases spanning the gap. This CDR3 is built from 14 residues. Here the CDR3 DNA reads TGCGCCAGCGAAATGGACACCCTCGTTGGGACCCAGTACTTC. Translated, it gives CASEMDTLVGTQYF.

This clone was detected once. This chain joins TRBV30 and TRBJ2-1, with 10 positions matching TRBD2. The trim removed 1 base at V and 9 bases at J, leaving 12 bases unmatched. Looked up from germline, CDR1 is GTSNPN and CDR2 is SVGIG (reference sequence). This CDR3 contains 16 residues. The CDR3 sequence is CAWSALLQREGTEQFF. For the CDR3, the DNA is TGTGCCTGGAGTGCCCTCCTCCAGCGGGAGGGTACTGAGCAGTTCTTC.

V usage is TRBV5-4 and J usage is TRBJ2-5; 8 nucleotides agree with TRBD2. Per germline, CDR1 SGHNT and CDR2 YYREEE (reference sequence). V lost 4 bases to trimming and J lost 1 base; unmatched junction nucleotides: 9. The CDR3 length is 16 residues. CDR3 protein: CASSLGGGLTQETQYF. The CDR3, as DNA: TGTGCCAGCAGCCTCGGGGGGGGACTAACCCAAGAGACCCAGTACTTC.

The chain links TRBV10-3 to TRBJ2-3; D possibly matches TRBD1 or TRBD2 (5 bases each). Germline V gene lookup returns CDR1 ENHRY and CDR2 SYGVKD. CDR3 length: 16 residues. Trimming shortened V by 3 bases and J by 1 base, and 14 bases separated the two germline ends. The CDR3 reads CAISDTGLPGTDTQYF. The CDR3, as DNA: TGTGCCATCAGTGACACGGGGCTGCCTGGCACAGATACGCAGTATTTT.

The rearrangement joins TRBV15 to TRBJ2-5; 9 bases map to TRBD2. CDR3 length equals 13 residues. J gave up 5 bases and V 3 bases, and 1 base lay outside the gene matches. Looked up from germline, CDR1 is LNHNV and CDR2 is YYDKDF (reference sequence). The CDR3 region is CATSRGLAETQYF. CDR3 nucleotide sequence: TGTGCCACCAGCAGGGGACTAGCTGAGACCCAGTACTTC. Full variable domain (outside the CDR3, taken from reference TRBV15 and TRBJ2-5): DAMVIQNPRYQVTQFGKPVTLSCSQTLNHNVMYWYQQKSSQAPKLLFHYYDKDFNNEADTPDNFQSRRPNTSFCFLDIRSPGLGDTAMYLCATSRGLAETQYFGPGTRLLVL.

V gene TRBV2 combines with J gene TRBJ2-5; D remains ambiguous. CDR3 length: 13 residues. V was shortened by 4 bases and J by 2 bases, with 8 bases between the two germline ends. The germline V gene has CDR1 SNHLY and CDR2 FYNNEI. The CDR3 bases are TGTGCCAGCAGTGCCGAGTATCAAGAGACCCAGTACTTC. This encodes CASSAEYQETQYF.

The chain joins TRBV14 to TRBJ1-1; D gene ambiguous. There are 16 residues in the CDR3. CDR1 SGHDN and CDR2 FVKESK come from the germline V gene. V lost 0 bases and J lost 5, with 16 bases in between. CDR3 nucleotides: TGTGCCAGCAGCCAAGATTGGTTAGGTCGTAGGACTGAAGCTTTCTTT. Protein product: CASSQDWLGRRTEAFF.

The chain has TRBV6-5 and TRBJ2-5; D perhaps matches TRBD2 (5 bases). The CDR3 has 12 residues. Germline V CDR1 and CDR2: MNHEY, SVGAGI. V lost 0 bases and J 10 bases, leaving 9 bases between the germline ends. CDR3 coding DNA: TGTGCCAGCAGTTACTCATTCGGGATCCAGTACTTC. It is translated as CASSYSFGIQYF.